The 25 T cell receptor beta chains in this list originate from one sample, sequenced in a study of blood T cell repertoires in COVID-19. Sequenced by immunoSEQ multiplex PCR; TCRdb stores in-frame clones only, minus some. Altogether roughly 47,000 clones are present, under 90% being singletons, with the ten largest covering 4.2%. The specimen was peripheral blood. The origin of the receptors is a woman between 65 and 79 years old with acute or convalescent COVID-19.

This clone appeared a single time. The J gene is TRBJ2-3, the V gene TRBV24-1, with TRBD1 as a possible D gene (6 bases). Germline-derived CDR1 and CDR2 are KGHDR and SFDVKD. The CDR3 runs to 20 residues. V was pared by 1 base and J by 2 bases, with 24 bases between. The CDR3 region is CATSDFRLQDRPHNTDTQYF. CDR3 bases: TGTGCCACCAGTGATTTCCGTCTGCAAGACAGGCCCCATAACACAGATACGCAGTATTTT.

This sequence joins TRBV7-3 and TRBJ2-1; D possibly corresponds to TRBD2 (5 bases). Germline CDR1 reads SGHTA; CDR2 reads FQGTGA. CDR3 length equals 11 residues. The V end was cut by 3 bases, the J end by 14 bases, with 11 bases between. The CDR3, as DNA: TGTGCCAGCAGCTTGAGAGGGCCGAAGTTCTTC. Its translation: CASSLRGPKFF.

This chain joins TRBV10-2 and TRBJ1-3, with D tentatively TRBD1 (6 bases). Trimming removed 4 bases at V and 7 bases at J, with 23 bases between. Germline lookup yields CDR1 WSHSY and CDR2 SAAADI. CDR3 length equals 17 residues. The CDR3 bases are TGCGCCAGCAGTGGGAACCCGGGACACGTCCTTCAGAACACCATATATTTT. Protein product: CASSGNPGHVLQNTIYF.

The rearrangement joins TRBV28 to TRBJ2-1; TRBD1 matches at 9 bases. The ends lost 2 bases at V and 4 bases at J; junction bases unmatched: 6. This CDR3 has 16 residues. Germline-derived CDR1 and CDR2 are MDHEN and SYDVKM. CDR3 residues: CASSLGGQGNYNEQFF. DNA for the CDR3: TGTGCCAGCAGTTTAGGAGGACAGGGGAATTACAATGAGCAGTTCTTC.

This chain joins TRBV28 and TRBJ1-1, with 8 nucleotides matching TRBD1. This CDR3 has 13 residues. The germline CDR1 and CDR2 sequences are MDHEN and SYDVKM. The V and J ends lost 4 bases and 7 bases, in that order; junction bases with no gene match: 5. The CDR3 loop reads CASSYRGTGEAFF. DNA of the CDR3: TGTGCCAGCAGTTACCGGGGGACAGGTGAAGCTTTCTTT.

The chain combines TRBV27 with TRBJ2-4, with D possibly being TRBD1 (5 bases). The CDR3 has 11 amino acids. Per the germline V gene, CDR1 is MNHEY and CDR2 is SMNVEV (reference sequence). Deletions cut 6 bases from V and 8 bases from J, with 8 bases between. The CDR3 bases are TGTGCCAGCAGCCAGGGTGACATTCAGTACTTC. Its translation is CASSQGDIQYF.

V is TRBV19 and J is TRBJ2-1; 10 nucleotides agree with TRBD2. Germline CDR1 and CDR2: LNHDA and SQIVND (reference sequence). The CDR3 sequence is 14 residues long. Trimming at V came to 4 bases and at J to 4 bases, leaving 1 base not matched to a gene. The CDR3 loop reads CASSTSGRYNEQFF. As DNA, the CDR3 is TGTGCCAGTAGTACTAGCGGGAGATACAATGAGCAGTTCTTC.

V and J are TRBV5-4 and TRBJ2-1; 14 bases line up with TRBD2. V lost 3 bases to trimming and J lost 6 bases; unmatched junction nucleotides: 5. Germline CDR1 and CDR2: SGHNT and YYREEE (reference sequence). This CDR3 region has 16 residues. This CDR3 reads CASSSTTSGRANEQFF. CDR3 nucleotide sequence: TGTGCCAGCAGCTCGACGACTAGCGGGAGGGCCAATGAGCAGTTCTTC.

This clone was observed a single time. The V call is TRBV9, the J call TRBJ2-1, with 7 bases aligning to TRBD2. Germline CDR1 and CDR2: SGDLS and YYNGEE. This CDR3 is built from 16 residues. Trimming removed 2 bases from V and 0 bases from J; junction bases left unmatched: 5. CDR3 in amino acids: CASSVTSAYSYNEQFF. Written as DNA, the CDR3 is TGTGCCAGCAGCGTTACTAGCGCCTACTCCTACAATGAGCAGTTCTTC. The variable domain in full, completed from reference TRBV9 and TRBJ2-1, reads DSGVTQTPKHLITATGQRVTLRCSPRSGDLSVYWYQQSLDQGLQFLIQYYNGEERAKGNILERFSAQQFPDLHSELNLSSLELGDSALYFCASSVTSAYSYNEQFFGPGTRLTVL.

The rearrangement links TRBV6-5 to TRBJ2-3; the match to TRBD2 covers 10 bases. CDR3 length: 15 amino acids. In germline, CDR1 is MNHEY, CDR2 SVGAGI. The junction had 5 bases not matched to a gene; V was cut back by 7 bases and J by 1 base. The CDR3 sequence: CASNPGTSGTDTQYF. CDR3 coding DNA: TGTGCCAGCAACCCAGGGACTAGCGGCACAGATACGCAGTATTTT.

The genes are TRBV5-4 and TRBJ1-2; 11 positions agree with TRBD1. Germline V CDR1 and CDR2: SGHNT, YYREEE (reference sequence). V shed 1 base and J 8 bases; nucleotides not matched to a gene: 7. This CDR3 has 15 amino acids. The CDR3 sequence is CASSLSGTGGRGYTF. Here the CDR3 DNA reads TGTGCCAGCAGCTTGAGCGGGACAGGGGGTAGGGGCTACACCTTC.

This clone was seen only once. V is TRBV19 and J is TRBJ2-7; TRBD2 agrees at 7 bases. The trim removed 3 bases at V and 3 bases at J, leaving 5 bases unmatched. The CDR3 has 14 amino acids. CDR1 LNHDA and CDR2 SQIVND come from the germline V gene (reference sequence). CDR3 region: CASSMGTTVYEQYF. In DNA form, the CDR3 reads TGTGCCAGTAGTATGGGGACTACGGTCTACGAGCAGTACTTC. The complete variable domain, with remaining parts taken from reference TRBV19 and TRBJ2-7, reads DGGITQSPKYLFRKEGQNVTLSCEQNLNHDAMYWYRQDPGQGLRLIYYSQIVNDFQKGDIAEGYSVSREKKESFPLTVTSAQKNPTAFYLCASSMGTTVYEQYFGPGTRLTVT.

CDR3 residues: CASSKGSGTLQISYNEQFF. DNA for the CDR3: TGTGCCAGCAGCAAGGGTAGCGGGACCCTCCAGATCTCCTACAATGAGCAGTTCTTC. The V call is TRBV21-1, the J call TRBJ2-1; the table calls TRBD2, which could not be checked here. TRBV21-1 constitutes a pseudogene. The CDR3 consists of 19 residues.

The rearrangement links TRBV30 to TRBJ2-1; D call uncertain. The CDR3 has 11 residues. Germline loops: CDR1 GTSNPN, CDR2 SVGIG (reference sequence). The germline V and J ends were trimmed by 5 bases and 15 bases, with 17 bases remaining between them. This CDR3 is CAWGYTRSVFF. The CDR3 DNA reads TGTGCCTGGGGATATACCCGGTCCGTGTTCTTC.

CDR3 DNA: TGTGCCAGCAGCTTTGGGGCTAGCGGGCGGAACACAGATACGCAGTATTTT. Translated, it gives CASSFGASGRNTDTQYF. The J gene is TRBJ2-3, the V gene TRBV5-4, with 8 bases identical to TRBD2. V trimming: 2 bases; J trimming: 2 bases; junction bases outside the gene matches: 10. Germline assignment: CDR1 SGHNT and CDR2 YYREEE (reference sequence). The CDR3 covers 17 residues.

This chain joins TRBV7-9 and TRBJ2-3, with TRBD2 matching over 8 bases. With V trimmed by 1 base and J by 1 base, 4 bases remained unmatched. Germline CDR1 and CDR2: SEHNR and FQNEAQ (reference sequence). The CDR3 runs 16 residues. DNA for the CDR3: TGTGCCAGCAGCTTAGAACTAGCGGTGCGCACAGATACGCAGTATTTT. Its protein product is CASSLELAVRTDTQYF.

This chain links TRBV5-8 with TRBJ1-4; D is unresolved. The V end was cut by 2 bases, the J end by 8 bases, with 16 bases between. Per the germline V gene, CDR1 is SGHTS and CDR2 is YDEGEE. There are 15 residues in the CDR3. The CDR3 DNA sequence: TGTGCCAGCAGCTTTTTGGCGGGAAGAGAGGAAAAACTGTTTTTT. Its translation: CASSFLAGREEKLFF. The variable domain in full, with the rest retrieved from reference TRBV5-8 and TRBJ1-4, is EAGVTQSPTHLIKTRGQQATLRCSPISGHTSVYWYQQALGLGLQFLLWYDEGEERNRGNFPPRFSGRQFPNYSSELNVNALELEDSALYLCASSFLAGREEKLFFGSGTQLSVL.

The sample holds a few counts of this clone. The chain uses TRBV5-1 and TRBJ1-1; D ambiguous. CDR1 and CDR2 (germline): SGHRS, YFSETQ. Trimming left V 0 bases short and J 1 base short, with 10 bases between. This CDR3 has 15 amino acids. This CDR3 is CASSLDGRPNTEAFF. The DNA of the CDR3 is TGCGCCAGCAGCTTGGATGGCAGGCCGAACACTGAAGCTTTCTTT.

This chain links TRBV6-5 with TRBJ2-4; the match to TRBD1 covers 10 bases. Germline assignment: CDR1 MNHEY and CDR2 SVGAGI. V lost 9 bases to trimming and J lost 3 bases; unmatched junction nucleotides: 8. This CDR3 is built from 15 residues. CDR3 bases: TGTGCCAGTTGGGACAGGGGAGGGGTCAAAAACATTCAGTACTTC. Its protein is CASWDRGGVKNIQYF.

This clone is a singleton in its sample. This chain links TRBV7-2 with TRBJ2-2, with 14 nucleotides matching TRBD2. Germline CDR1 is SGHTA and CDR2 is FQGNSA. This CDR3 is 19 amino acids long. The V and J ends lost 4 bases and 3 bases, in that order; junction bases with no gene match: 10. The DNA of the CDR3 is TGTGCCAGCAGCTCCCGACTAGCGGGAGGGCCGAGGTACACCGGGGAGCTGTTTTTT. Its translation is CASSSRLAGGPRYTGELFF. The full variable domain, completed using reference TRBV7-2 and TRBJ2-2, is GAGVSQSPSNKVTEKGKDVELRCDPISGHTALYWYRQSLGQGLEFLIYFQGNSAPDKSGLPSDRFSAERTGGSVSTLTIQRTQQEDSAVYLCASSSRLAGGPRYTGELFFGEGSRLTVL.

This clone was observed a handful of times. V gene TRBV7-2 combines with J gene TRBJ2-7; D may be TRBD1 (5 bases). Deletions cut 2 bases from V and 5 bases from J, with 16 bases between. CDR1 is SGHTA, CDR2 FQGNSA, per germline. The CDR3 has 15 amino acids. The DNA of the CDR3 is TGTGCCAGCAGCTTAAGCAGGGCCGAGTTGCACGAGCAGTACTTC. Protein product: CASSLSRAELHEQYF.

Concerning this clone itself: At one of its ends the junction is not consistent with the germline gene, which may arise from a read error. The chain employs TRBV6-5 and TRBJ1-1; 8 bases line up with TRBD1. Looked up from germline, CDR1 is MNHEY and CDR2 is SVGAGI. CDR3 length: 15 amino acids. The CDR3 region is CAGRDRISSNAEAFF. Here the CDR3 DNA reads TGTGCCGGACGGGACAGGATCTCTTCGAACGCTGAAGCTTTCTTT.

This chain uses TRBV3-1 (or the pseudogene TRBV3-2) with TRBJ1-4; TRBD1 matches 9 bases. The CDR3 length is 17 residues. Losses at the gene ends were 3 bases for V and 1 base for J; bases not matched to a gene: 6. Germline V CDR1 and CDR2: LGHDT, YNNKEL (reference sequence). The DNA for the CDR3 is TGTGCCAGCAGCCACGGACAGGGGAAGGGAACTAATGAAAAACTGTTTTTT. It encodes CASSHGQGKGTNEKLFF.

This chain joins TRBV9 and TRBJ2-7; TRBD2 is a possible D gene (6 bases). V was cut by 4 bases and J by 0 bases, with 14 bases left in between. Germline loops: CDR1 SGDLS, CDR2 YYNGEE. The CDR3 sequence is 15 residues long. This chain's CDR3 is CASSLTSLSSYEQYF. The CDR3 coding sequence is TGTGCCAGCAGCCTGACTAGTCTAAGCTCCTACGAGCAGTACTTC.

The chain has TRBV25-1 and TRBJ1-2; TRBD1 matches 7 bases. The CDR3 is made up of 13 amino acids. V gave up 4 bases and J gave up 2 bases; unmatched junction bases: 1. Germline CDR1 and CDR2: MGHDK and SYGVNS. CDR3 sequence (DNA): TGTGCCAGCAGTGCGACAGGGAACTATGGCTACACCTTC. This encodes CASSATGNYGYTF.